The clone carrying this TCR beta chain was recorded at least ten times. Its antigen is undetermined. The V gene's germline CDR1 is SGHRS and CDR2 YFSETQ. J lost 3 bases, V lost 0 bases, and 1 base had no gene match. CDR3 length equals 16 residues. This sample was included in a study of Graves' ophthalmopathy and Graves' hyperthyroidism. TCR beta CDR3 amplification used RNA transcripts. Following a first-round RT-PCR that used HTBI primers, a second-round multiplex PCR was carried out. One entry per CDR3 protein results from TCRdb running MiXCR on the multiplex PCR reads. The table shows some 520,000 distinct CDR3 sequences, with about 15% occurring only once. Study conclusions and caveats: Appearing in blood as well were most expanded thyroid clonotypes above 0.001 frequency. From stable hyperthyroidism, ophthalmopathy was separated by a 13-signature model with 85% to 90% sensitivity and around 79% specificity.

Clinicians made diagnoses from clinical symptoms, serum thyroxine, TRAb, thyroid ultrasound and orbital computed tomography. Input material: blood. The chain employs TRBV5-1 and TRBJ2-2; the match to TRBD2 covers 11 bases. The clonotype comes from a woman aged 25 to 39 with Graves' ophthalmopathy. CDR3 sequence reads: CASSLELAGDTGELFF. CDR3 sequence (DNA): TGCGCCAGCAGCTTGGAACTAGCGGGAGACACCGGGGAGCTGTTTTTT.